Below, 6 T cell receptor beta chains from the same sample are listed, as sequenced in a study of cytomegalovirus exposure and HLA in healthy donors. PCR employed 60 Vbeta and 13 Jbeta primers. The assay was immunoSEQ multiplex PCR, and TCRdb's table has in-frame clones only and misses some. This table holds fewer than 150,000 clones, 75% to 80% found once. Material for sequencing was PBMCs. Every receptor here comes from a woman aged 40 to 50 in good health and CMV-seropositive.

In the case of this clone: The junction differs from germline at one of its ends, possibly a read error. The CDR3 sequence is CASSLRDSPTGELFF. In DNA, the CDR3 is TGTGCTAGCAGCTTAAGGGACTCGCCCACCGGGGAGCTGTTTTTT. This chain uses TRBV7-7 with TRBJ2-2; possibly TRBD2 for D (6 bases). From germline, CDR1 is SSHAT and CDR2 FNYEAQ (reference sequence). CDR3 length: 15 amino acids.

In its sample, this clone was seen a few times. CDR3 region: CATEPGQGSGANVLTF. DNA for the CDR3: TGTGCCACCGAACCGGGACAGGGTTCTGGGGCCAACGTCCTGACTTTC. This chain links TRBV19 with TRBJ2-6; 9 bases align to TRBD1. Germline V lookup: CDR1 LNHDA, CDR2 SQIVND (reference sequence). The V gene end was trimmed by 10 bases and the J gene end by 1 base; junction bases not matched to a gene: 8. The CDR3 has 16 residues.

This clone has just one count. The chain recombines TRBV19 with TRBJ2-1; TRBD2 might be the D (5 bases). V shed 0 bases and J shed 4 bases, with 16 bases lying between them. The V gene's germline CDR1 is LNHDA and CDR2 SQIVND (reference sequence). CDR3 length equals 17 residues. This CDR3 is CASSIDLETTLYNEQFF. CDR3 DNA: TGTGCCAGTAGTATAGATCTCGAGACTACCTTATACAATGAGCAGTTCTTC.

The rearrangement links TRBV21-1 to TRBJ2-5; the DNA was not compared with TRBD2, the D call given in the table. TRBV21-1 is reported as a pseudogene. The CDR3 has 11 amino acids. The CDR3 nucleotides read TGTGCCAGCAGCAAAAGCGGTAGCGGAGACTTC. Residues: CASSKSGSGDF.

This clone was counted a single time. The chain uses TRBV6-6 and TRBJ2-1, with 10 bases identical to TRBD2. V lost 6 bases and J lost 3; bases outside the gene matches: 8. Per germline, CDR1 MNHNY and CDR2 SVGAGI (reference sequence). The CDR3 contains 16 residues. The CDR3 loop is CASRPHPSGGYNEQFF. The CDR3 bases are TGTGCCAGCAGGCCTCATCCTAGCGGGGGCTACAATGAGCAGTTCTTC.

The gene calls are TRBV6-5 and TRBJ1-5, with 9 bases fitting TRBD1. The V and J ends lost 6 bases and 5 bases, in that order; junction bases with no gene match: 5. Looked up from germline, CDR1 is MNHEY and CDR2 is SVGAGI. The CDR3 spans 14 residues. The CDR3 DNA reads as TGTGCCAGCAGCATACAGGGGGCGGATCAGCCCCAGCATTTT. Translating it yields CASSIQGADQPQHF.